These T cell receptor beta chains were read from a single sample in a study of brain metastases from non-small cell lung cancer. Sequencing used immunoSEQ multiplex PCR; TCRdb keeps in-frame clones, though not all of them. The sample records some 4,900 clones, 65% to 80% being singletons. The sample was primary lung tumor tissue. The receptors were gathered from a donor at least 40 years old with non-small cell lung cancer. CDR3s include the opening cysteine and the closing phenylalanine or tryptophan. Fields, in order: V gene, J gene, D gene, clone size, CDR3 DNA, CDR3 protein. A D gene is named only where the DNA matches it firmly. Some rows have no size entry. The others give once, few or many, or a class for an expanded clone.

v_call: TRBV2
j_call: TRBJ2-7
d_call: TRBD1
clone_size: -
cdr3_nt: TGTGCCAGCAACAACAGGGGGTACGTCTCCTACGAGCAGTACTTC
cdr3_aa: CASNNRGYVSYEQYF

v_call: TRBV19
j_call: TRBJ1-5
d_call: TRBD1
clone_size: -
cdr3_nt: TGTGCCAGTAGTATCGGACAGGGGAGGACCATTAATCAGCCCCAGCATTTT
cdr3_aa: CASSIGQGRTINQPQHF

v_call: TRBV4-1
j_call: TRBJ1-3
d_call: -
clone_size: -
cdr3_nt: TGCGCCAGCAACCCATCTACGACAGCTGGAAACACCATATATTTT
cdr3_aa: CASNPSTTAGNTIYF

v_call: TRBV7-9
j_call: TRBJ2-3
d_call: -
clone_size: -
cdr3_nt: TGTGCCAGCAGCCCCACCGGGGCGGCTCCAGATACGCAGTATTTT
cdr3_aa: CASSPTGAAPDTQYF

v_call: TRBV5-1
j_call: TRBJ2-5
d_call: -
clone_size: -
cdr3_nt: TGCGCCAGCAGCTTCCAAGAGACCCAGTACTTC
cdr3_aa: CASSFQETQYF

v_call: TRBV2
j_call: TRBJ1-5
d_call: -
clone_size: -
cdr3_nt: TGTGCCAGCAGTGAAGGGGGGGGGAATCAGCCCCAGCATTTT
cdr3_aa: CASSEGGGNQPQHF

v_call: TRBV7-2
j_call: TRBJ1-4
d_call: TRBD1
clone_size: -
cdr3_nt: TGTACCAGCAGCTCTACAGGGGGGGGTGAAAAACTGTTTTTT
cdr3_aa: CTSSSTGGGEKLFF

v_call: TRBV7-9
j_call: TRBJ1-1
d_call: -
clone_size: -
cdr3_nt: TGTGCCAGCAGCCCGGACGACGGGAGAGGAGCTTTCTTT
cdr3_aa: CASSPDDGRGAFF

v_call: TRBV4-1
j_call: TRBJ1-2
d_call: -
clone_size: -
cdr3_nt: TGCGCCAGCAGCCAATTTTCAGGGGCCCCACAATATGGCTACACCTTC
cdr3_aa: CASSQFSGAPQYGYTF

v_call: TRBV2
j_call: TRBJ2-5
d_call: -
clone_size: -
cdr3_nt: TGTGCCAGCAGTGTGAGTGGGGTAGAGACCCAGTACTTC
cdr3_aa: CASSVSGVETQYF

v_call: TRBV19
j_call: TRBJ2-6
d_call: -
clone_size: -
cdr3_nt: TGTGCCAGTAGTATGACAGGTGCATCTGGGGCCAACGTCCTGACTTTC
cdr3_aa: CASSMTGASGANVLTF

v_call: TRBV4-3
j_call: TRBJ2-1
d_call: -
clone_size: large
cdr3_nt: TGCGCCAGCAGCCCCACTATGAGCGGAGGGGATGAGCAGTTCTTC
cdr3_aa: CASSPTMSGGDEQFF

v_call: TRBV2
j_call: TRBJ2-1
d_call: TRBD2
clone_size: -
cdr3_nt: TGTGCCAGCAGTGAAGCTTCCGGGGGGATGGATGAGCAGTTCTTC
cdr3_aa: CASSEASGGMDEQFF

v_call: TRBV5-1
j_call: TRBJ1-2
d_call: -
clone_size: -
cdr3_nt: TGCGCCAGCAGCTACCTCCAGGGACCGTATGGCTACACCTTC
cdr3_aa: CASSYLQGPYGYTF

v_call: TRBV2
j_call: TRBJ1-1
d_call: -
clone_size: few
cdr3_nt: TGTGCCAGCAAGGAGACTTACCACACTGAAGCTTTCTTT
cdr3_aa: CASKETYHTEAFF

v_call: TRBV14
j_call: TRBJ1-6
d_call: -
clone_size: -
cdr3_nt: TGTGCCAGCAGCCAATATGGGGCCTCACCCCTCCACTTT
cdr3_aa: CASSQYGASPLHF

v_call: TRBV6-2/TRBV6-3
j_call: TRBJ1-4
d_call: -
clone_size: -
cdr3_nt: TGTGCCAGCAGCCACGGACAAAGACAAGGTGAAAAACTGTTTTTT
cdr3_aa: CASSHGQRQGEKLFF

v_call: TRBV5-6
j_call: TRBJ1-1
d_call: -
clone_size: few
cdr3_nt: TGTGCCAGCAGCCCGGGGCCGAGTAGGGACACTGAAGCTTTCTTT
cdr3_aa: CASSPGPSRDTEAFF

v_call: TRBV4-3
j_call: TRBJ1-5
d_call: TRBD1
clone_size: -
cdr3_nt: TGCGCCAGCAGCCTCATGACAGGGGGCAGCCAGCCCCAGCATTTT
cdr3_aa: CASSLMTGGSQPQHF

v_call: TRBV3-1/TRBV3-2
j_call: TRBJ1-5
d_call: TRBD1
clone_size: -
cdr3_nt: TGTGCCAGCAGCCAAGGAGGGACAGTCGGTCAGCCCCAGCATTTT
cdr3_aa: CASSQGGTVGQPQHF

v_call: TRBV6-5
j_call: TRBJ1-2
d_call: -
clone_size: -
cdr3_nt: TGTGCCAGCACCCGCCCTGGGGTAAACTATGGCTACACCTTC
cdr3_aa: CASTRPGVNYGYTF

v_call: TRBV5-6
j_call: TRBJ1-2
d_call: -
clone_size: once
cdr3_nt: TGTGCCAGCAGCTTGTTGCCAGGGTCAATGTATGGCTACACCTTC
cdr3_aa: CASSLLPGSMYGYTF

v_call: TRBV12-5
j_call: TRBJ2-1
d_call: TRBD2
clone_size: -
cdr3_nt: TGTGCTAGTGGCCCTAAAGCGGGGGCTTACAATGAGCAGTTCTTC
cdr3_aa: CASGPKAGAYNEQFF

v_call: TRBV7-8
j_call: TRBJ2-4
d_call: -
clone_size: -
cdr3_nt: TGTGCCAGCAGCTTAGTGGGCAAAAACATTCAGTACTTC
cdr3_aa: CASSLVGKNIQYF

v_call: TRBV2
j_call: TRBJ2-5
d_call: TRBD2
clone_size: -
cdr3_nt: TGTGCCAGCAGTGGTCTAGCGGGGGACCAAGAGACCCAGTACTTC
cdr3_aa: CASSGLAGDQETQYF

v_call: TRBV18
j_call: TRBJ1-1
d_call: -
clone_size: once
cdr3_nt: TGTGCCAGCCGTCAGGGAGGGGACACTGAAGCTTTCTTT
cdr3_aa: CASRQGGDTEAFF

v_call: TRBV10-3
j_call: TRBJ1-3
d_call: TRBD1
clone_size: -
cdr3_nt: TGTGCCATCAGTGACCCGGGACAGGGAAGGGGAAACACCATATATTTT
cdr3_aa: CAISDPGQGRGNTIYF

v_call: TRBV7-2
j_call: TRBJ1-2
d_call: -
clone_size: -
cdr3_nt: TGTGCCAACACCCCCCGACCGGGTGTAGGGGGCTACACCTTC
cdr3_aa: CANTPRPGVGGYTF

v_call: TRBV5-6
j_call: TRBJ1-2
d_call: TRBD1
clone_size: once
cdr3_nt: TGTGCTAGCAGCTTGTCTGTGCGGGGGACAGGGGTTGACTATGGCTACACCTTC
cdr3_aa: CASSLSVRGTGVDYGYTF

v_call: TRBV12-3/TRBV12-4
j_call: TRBJ2-1
d_call: -
clone_size: -
cdr3_nt: TGTGCCAGCAGTTTATTTGAAGATGAGCAGTTCTTC
cdr3_aa: CASSLFEDEQFF

v_call: TRBV6-4
j_call: TRBJ2-3
d_call: TRBD2
clone_size: few
cdr3_nt: TGTGCCAGCAGTGAGGGCGGGAGGGATTCAGATACGCAGTATTTT
cdr3_aa: CASSEGGRDSDTQYF

v_call: TRBV19
j_call: TRBJ1-4
d_call: -
clone_size: -
cdr3_nt: TGTGCCAGTAGTAAAGTGAACAGGGACGCAAAACTGTTTTTT
cdr3_aa: CASSKVNRDAKLFF

v_call: TRBV5-4
j_call: TRBJ1-4
d_call: TRBD1
clone_size: -
cdr3_nt: TGTGCCAGCAGCGGGGACAGTGCAACTAATGAAAAACTGTTTTTT
cdr3_aa: CASSGDSATNEKLFF

v_call: TRBV2
j_call: TRBJ2-5
d_call: TRBD2
clone_size: -
cdr3_nt: TGTGCCAGCGGGGGGGGCCAAGAGACCCAGTACTTC
cdr3_aa: CASGGGQETQYF

v_call: TRBV7-9
j_call: TRBJ1-2
d_call: -
clone_size: -
cdr3_nt: TGTGCCAGCAGCCCGACGACGGGAGTGTATGGCTACACCTTC
cdr3_aa: CASSPTTGVYGYTF

v_call: TRBV14
j_call: TRBJ2-3
d_call: -
clone_size: -
cdr3_nt: TGTGCCAGCAGCCAAGATAACGCAGATACGCAGTATTTT
cdr3_aa: CASSQDNADTQYF

v_call: TRBV5-1
j_call: TRBJ2-1
d_call: -
clone_size: once
cdr3_nt: TGCGCCAGCAGCCCAGTCCCACAGGTTTACAATGAGCAGTTCTTC
cdr3_aa: CASSPVPQVYNEQFF

v_call: TRBV5-6
j_call: TRBJ2-7
d_call: -
clone_size: -
cdr3_nt: TGTGCCAGCAGCTTGGAGGCTTCCTACGAGCAGTACTTC
cdr3_aa: CASSLEASYEQYF

v_call: TRBV25-1
j_call: TRBJ2-7
d_call: -
clone_size: few
cdr3_nt: TGTGCCAGCAGCCCCCAGACAGGCCGGGAGGCCTTCTACGAGCAGTACTTC
cdr3_aa: CASSPQTGREAFYEQYF

v_call: TRBV7-9
j_call: TRBJ1-2
d_call: TRBD1
clone_size: -
cdr3_nt: TGTGCCAGCAGCTTAGTGACAGGGGGCTACACCTTC
cdr3_aa: CASSLVTGGYTF

v_call: TRBV12-3/TRBV12-4
j_call: TRBJ1-1
d_call: -
clone_size: -
cdr3_nt: TGTGCCAGCAGTTTCATGTCCAACACTGAAGCTTTCTTT
cdr3_aa: CASSFMSNTEAFF

v_call: TRBV5-1
j_call: TRBJ2-7
d_call: -
clone_size: -
cdr3_nt: TGCGCCAGCAGCTTGGGAGTAGCGGAGGGGCAACACGAGCAGTACTTC
cdr3_aa: CASSLGVAEGQHEQYF